This T cell receptor beta chain was sequenced for a study of blood T cell repertoires in COVID-19 (dated by TCRdb to 2020 to 2022). Regarding the complete study: Samples from collaborators originated in the United States, Italy and Spain and spanned both the acute and convalescent phases of COVID-19. The prospective study material was composed of cDNA or gDNA derived from T cells, B-cell-depleted T cells, or PBMCs. Deeply sampled blood TCRbeta repertoires from subjects exposed to, actively infected with, or recovered from COVID-19 were included in the dataset. The repertoires were released in a freely available public database intended as a resource for research on the immune response to SARS-CoV-2. The samples were drawn from two sources: the first 160 participants of the ongoing ImmuneRACE study, and 1,000 to 1,500 subjects contributed by 6 global collaborators. A de-identified subject ID, COVID-19 status, age in years and sex were almost always included in the sample metadata. Where HLA class I and class II types were available, the types were taken from metadata supplied by the sample provider, not from assay-based typing.

The CDR3 runs 14 residues from the cysteine to the phenylalanine. Only the CDR3 DNA is retained, 42 bases long and in frame from the first base. From V the trimming removes 0 bases and from J it removes 7 bases, while the gene matches leave 2 bases of the junction unaccounted for. CDR1 and CDR2 were assigned from the germline V gene (reference sequence) as SGHNT and YYREEE. Participants in the prospective study were aged roughly 18 to 89 years, lived in over 20 United States geographic areas, and enrolled through a virtual design. In the prospective study, participants were assigned to cohorts based on the clinical history participants reported in a screening survey and a study questionnaire. Recovered participants in ImmuneRACE Cohort 3 were defined by two consecutive negative NP/OP PCR tests, clearance by a healthcare professional, or resolution of symptoms. Mobile phlebotomists in the prospective study collected whole blood, serum and a nasopharyngeal or oropharyngeal swab from every participant. Over an approximately 2-month period, participants in the prospective study had the option of providing additional blood draws and questionnaires. Blood samples from the prospective study were shipped frozen or at room temperature prior to DNA extraction.

About this clone: The antigen this receptor binds is unknown. The sample holds no much larger clone one base away, and base qualities are not on file.

The immunoSEQ Assay, a bias-controlled multiplex PCR, was used to amplify TCRbeta CDR3 regions from genomic DNA. The authors' analysis ran thus. The number of nucleated cells in each sample was estimated from the amplification of reference gene primers within the assay. Sequence reads were collapsed and filtered to measure the absolute abundance of every unique TCRbeta CDR3 rearrangement. For each sample, productive Simpson clonality was calculated as the square root of Simpson's diversity index across productive rearrangements. TCRdb obtained this table from immuneACCESS and retained in-frame rearrangements with V and J assigned. These tables miss some clones; where compared with another copy, unresolved V genes account for less than half of the shortfall, and the remainder is unexplained. For V, J and clone size, that table is used; D and trimming come from the DNA. The sample table shows about 200,000 clones, and approximately 90% are seen once. Clones ranked in the top ten supply about 1.3% of the sample.

Study-wide conclusions, independent of this receptor: How much clinical and demographic metadata was included differed by source and by participant, and the metadata was provided uncurated.

This clonotype was sampled from a young man who had recovered from COVID-19. Material for sequencing was PBMCs or T cells enriched from blood (not recorded which). The chain couples TRBV5-4 to TRBJ1-4, with 8 bases aligning to TRBD1. The bases are TGTGCCAGCAGCTTGGGACAGGGGTTTGAAAAACTGTTTTTT. The resulting protein is CASSLGQGFEKLFF.